This T cell receptor beta chain was identified during a study of monozygotic twins with inflammatory bowel disease. Study-wide results and limits: A reduction in TCRbeta diversity (inverse Simpson) was seen in IBD patients relative to healthy co-twins.

About this clonotype itself: Its antigen is as yet unknown.

Germline CDR1 and CDR2: LGHNA and YSLEER. The CDR3 has 16 residues. For each CDR3 protein, TCRdb gives one entry from its re-call of the 5' RACE reads, without DNA. The sample includes 350,000 to 400,000 distinct CDR3 sequences. Sequenced material: blood. This TCR was sampled from a human donor with ulcerative colitis or Crohn's disease, or a healthy co-twin of an affected twin (not recorded which). This chain joins TRBV4-3 and TRBJ2-3. The CDR3 is CASSQDMGGAADTQYF.